The present TCR beta chain was sequenced within a study of OX40 agonist ivuxolimab in advanced cancers. The assay was immunoSEQ multiplex PCR, and TCRdb's table has in-frame clones only and misses some. The sample consists of tens of thousands of clones, over 75% of them appearing once. With 7 bases clipped from V and 5 bases from J, the junction kept 11 bases outside the gene matches. Germline values: CDR1 SQVTM, CDR2 ANQGSEA. The CDR3 has 15 residues. Specimen: CD4+ or CD8+ T cells sorted from blood, collected in a trial of the OX40 agonist ivuxolimab. The genes are TRBV29-1 and TRBJ2-2; 9 nucleotides match TRBD1. This TCR came from an adult with an advanced solid tumor such as melanoma, head and neck, liver or kidney cancer. The CDR3 DNA is TGCAGCGCACGGACAGGGGAGATTCTAACCGGGGAGCTGTTTTTT. Amino acids: CSARTGEILTGELFF.